The clone carrying this T cell receptor beta chain was counted at least ten times. V gave up 4 bases and J gave up 0 bases, with 16 bases separating them. The CDR3 runs 16 residues. CDR1 is DFQATT, CDR2 SNEGSKA, per germline (reference sequence). If no ophthalmopathy progression occurred within 18 months, Graves' hyperthyroidism was stable. These data are taken from a study of T cells in Graves' hyperthyroidism and ophthalmopathy. TCR beta CDR3 sequences were amplified from RNA transcripts. With the HTBI primer set, the TCR CDR3 went through a first round of RT-PCR. Each CDR3 protein gets one entry after TCRdb re-called the multiplex PCR reads with MiXCR. The sample has about 400,000 distinct CDR3 sequences, around a sixth seen once; the top ten hold about 7.7%.

The TCR sequence derives from a woman aged 18-29 years with Graves' hyperthyroidism. The sequencing sample was made of blood. The chain couples TRBV20-1 to TRBJ2-1, with D possibly being TRBD2 (6 bases). The DNA for the CDR3 is TGCAGTGCTACCCCGGGGGACGGGAACTCCTACAATGAGCAGTTCTTC. It specifies CSATPGDGNSYNEQFF.